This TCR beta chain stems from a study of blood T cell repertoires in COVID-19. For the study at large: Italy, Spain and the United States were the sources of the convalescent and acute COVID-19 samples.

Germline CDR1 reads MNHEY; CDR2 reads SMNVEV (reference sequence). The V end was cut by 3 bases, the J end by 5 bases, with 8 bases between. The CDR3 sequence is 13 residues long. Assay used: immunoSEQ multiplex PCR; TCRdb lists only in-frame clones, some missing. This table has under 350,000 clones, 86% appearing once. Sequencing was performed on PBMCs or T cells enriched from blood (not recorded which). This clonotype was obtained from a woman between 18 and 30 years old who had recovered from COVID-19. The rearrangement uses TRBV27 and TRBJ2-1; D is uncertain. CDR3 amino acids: CASSFSENNEQFF. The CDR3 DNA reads TGTGCCAGCAGTTTTTCGGAGAACAATGAGCAGTTCTTC.